This TCR beta chain was recorded in a study of blood T cell repertoires in COVID-19. Study overall: The analysed material was cDNA or gDNA that came from T cells, B-cell-depleted T cells, or PBMCs.

This CDR3 is built from 17 residues. The germline gives CDR1 LGHNA, CDR2 YNFKEQ. The junction had 13 bases not matched to a gene; V was cut back by 1 base and J by 6 bases. The assay was immunoSEQ multiplex PCR, and TCRdb's table has in-frame clones only and misses some. Among some 66,000 clones listed, approximately 90% were seen once. Material for sequencing was peripheral blood. The sequence came from a human donor in a cohort sampled during active COVID-19. The genes are TRBV4-2 and TRBJ1-2, with TRBD1 identical over 8 bases. Written as DNA, the CDR3 is TGTGCCAGCAGCCAAGGTTCTCTATGGCAGGGGGCTGATGGCTACACCTTC. It encodes CASSQGSLWQGADGYTF.